This paragraph reports one TCR beta chain. The sample is drawn from a study of PD-1 blockade in classical Hodgkin lymphoma. Generated by immunoSEQ multiplex PCR, the TCRdb table keeps only in-frame clones and is missing some. The sample carries 25,000 to 35,000 clones, roughly 80% recorded once. Trimming at V came to 2 bases and at J to 2 bases, leaving 6 bases not matched to a gene. Germline V gene lookup returns CDR1 KGHSH and CDR2 LQKENI. This CDR3 contains 15 residues. As to time point: cycle 4 day 1 (C4D1), after 5 to 7 weeks of nivolumab. All patients relapsed after autologous stem cell transplantation, and brentuximab vedotin exposure varied. Thawed PBMCs yielded CD4+ T cells through magnetic negative selection.

The sequence derives from a human donor with classical Hodgkin lymphoma. The V and J genes are TRBV18 and TRBJ2-7, with 7 positions matching TRBD1. Sequences were derived from CD4+ T cells from blood, sampled before the fourth cycle of nivolumab. CDR3 coding DNA: TGTGCCAGCTCACCAGACAGGGCAAGACCCTACGAGCAGTACTTC. Translated, it gives CASSPDRARPYEQYF.